This TCR beta chain was observed in a study of cytomegalovirus exposure and HLA in healthy donors. Findings and limits, study-wide: Accurate predictions that matched the HLA-A and HLA-B alleles of most subjects were reportedly made from TCR beta sequences. Reports credit the classifier with highly specific, highly sensitive diagnosis of cytomegalovirus status. A later analysis linked a missense variant in DCLRE1C to the trimming of TCR beta V and J genes.

With 60 Vbeta and 13 Jbeta primers, the PCR was carried out. The data were produced by immunoSEQ multiplex PCR, yet TCRdb's version contains in-frame clones alone and is incomplete. The table for this sample gives under 200,000 clones. Remarks on this clone: What it binds is not known.

The clonotype was recovered from a man aged 25-40 years in good health and CMV-seronegative. Sequencing was done on a sample of PBMCs.

CDR3 in amino acids: CASSLLTYAEAFF. The CDR3 DNA reads TGTGCCAGCAGTTTGCTAACGTACGCTGAAGCTTTCTTT. The chain employs TRBV28 and TRBJ1-1; D unclear. The V gene's germline CDR1 is MDHEN and CDR2 SYDVKM. This CDR3 spans 13 amino acids. The V gene lost 3 bases and the J gene lost 6 bases, with 11 bases spanning the gap. The entire variable domain, with the rest obtained from reference TRBV28 and TRBJ1-1, is as follows: DVKVTQSSRYLVKRTGEKVFLECVQDMDHENMFWYRQDPGLGLRLIYFSYDVKMKEKGDIPEGYSVSREKKERFSLILESASTNQTSMYLCASSLLTYAEAFFGQGTRLTVV.